Below, 27 T cell receptor beta chains from the same sample are listed, as sequenced in a study of shared clonotypes between healthy human individuals. The data were produced by immunoSEQ multiplex PCR, yet TCRdb's version contains in-frame clones alone and is incomplete. The sample comprises 2 million to 2.5 million clones, 85% to 95% of which are singletons, and more than 0.1% rests with the top ten. Sequenced material: naive CD4+ T cells sorted from blood. Subset meaning: CD45RA+ positively selected. Receptors originate from a young man in good health.

The V and J genes are TRBV7-9 and TRBJ1-6; the D gene is possibly TRBD1 (5 bases). Trimming shortened V by 5 bases and J by 8 bases, and 13 bases separated the two germline ends. Germline assignment: CDR1 SEHNR and CDR2 FQNEAQ (reference sequence). The CDR3 is made up of 14 amino acids. The DNA of the CDR3 is TGTGCCAGCAGCCCTCGACAGCAGGATTCACCCCTCCACTTT. It is translated as CASSPRQQDSPLHF.

The chain is built from TRBV5-6 and TRBJ2-5, with TRBD2 matching over 7 bases. The germline gives CDR1 SGHDT, CDR2 YYEEEE. Losses at the gene ends were 4 bases for V and 5 bases for J; bases not matched to a gene: 8. The CDR3 totals 14 residues. The CDR3 sequence is CASSPRGVRETQYF. In nucleotides, the CDR3 is TGTGCCAGCAGCCCCCGGGGGGTCCGGGAGACCCAGTACTTC.

This clone was seen once. The CDR3 loop is CASRANPGLAGERYF. The CDR3 bases are TGTGCCAGCAGAGCAAACCCGGGACTAGCGGGAGAAAGGTATTTT. This chain joins TRBV6-5 and TRBJ2-3; TRBD2 matches at 14 bases. Germline assignment: CDR1 MNHEY and CDR2 SVGAGI. The CDR3 length is 15 residues. V gave up 6 bases and J gave up 14 bases; unmatched junction bases: 13.

The gene calls are TRBV2 and TRBJ2-4; 10 bases map to TRBD2. V lost 2 bases, J lost 0 bases, and 13 bases stayed unmatched. The CDR3 is 20 residues long. Germline-derived CDR1 and CDR2 are SNHLY and FYNNEI. This CDR3 is CASSERPSGGQKLAKNIQYF. CDR3 in DNA: TGTGCCAGCAGTGAAAGGCCTAGCGGGGGACAAAAGCTAGCCAAAAACATTCAGTACTTC.

The chain couples TRBV25-1 to TRBJ1-6; 7 bases match TRBD1. Germline lookup yields CDR1 MGHDK and CDR2 SYGVNS. The CDR3 totals 15 residues. V lost 6 bases, J lost 7 bases, and 9 bases stayed unmatched. The CDR3 sequence: CASSGLAQGNSPLHF. The CDR3, as DNA: TGTGCCAGCAGCGGGTTGGCACAGGGGAATTCACCCCTCCACTTT.

This clone was counted once. This chain uses TRBV5-1 with TRBJ2-1, with 10 nucleotides matching TRBD2. V shed 4 bases and J 2 bases; nucleotides not matched to a gene: 9. This CDR3 is 17 amino acids long. Germline loops: CDR1 SGHRS, CDR2 YFSETQ. CDR3 residues: CASSPPSAGGTYNEQFF. The CDR3 DNA reads as TGCGCCAGCAGCCCGCCATCAGCGGGAGGGACCTACAATGAGCAGTTCTTC.

As concerns this clone: The junction shows a germline mismatch at one end, possibly a read error. V usage is TRBV6-5 and J usage is TRBJ1-5; D not certain. Per germline, CDR1 MNHEY and CDR2 SVGAGI. The CDR3 consists of 14 residues. The CDR3 here is CASIYIQCNQPQHF. In DNA, the CDR3 is TGTGCCAGCATTTACATACAGTGCAATCAGCCCCAGCATTTT.

CDR3 in amino acids: CASSLVPYPADTEAFF. The CDR3 coding sequence is TGCGCCAGCAGCTTGGTACCCTACCCAGCGGACACTGAAGCTTTCTTT. This sequence joins TRBV5-1 and TRBJ1-1; D is uncertain. Trimming took 0 bases from V and 3 from J, leaving 15 bases between them. Germline-derived CDR1 and CDR2 are SGHRS and YFSETQ. This CDR3 is built from 16 residues.

This chain uses TRBV4-2 with TRBJ2-7; 8 positions agree with TRBD2. V trimming: 4 bases; J trimming: 5 bases; junction bases outside the gene matches: 10. Germline CDR1 reads LGHNA; CDR2 reads YNFKEQ. This CDR3 spans 15 amino acids. This CDR3 reads CASSRTSGGADEQYF. The CDR3 coding sequence is TGTGCCAGCAGCCGAACATCCGGGGGGGCGGACGAGCAGTACTTC.

V and J are TRBV19 and TRBJ2-6, with D possibly matching TRBD1 (6 bases). The CDR3 loop spans 15 amino acids. The V gene lost 6 bases and the J gene lost 9 bases, with 18 bases spanning the gap. Germline V gene lookup returns CDR1 LNHDA and CDR2 SQIVND (reference sequence). CDR3 sequence: CASRRAGERVNVLTF. Written as DNA, the CDR3 is TGTGCCAGTAGAAGAGCAGGGGAGAGGGTCAACGTCCTGACTTTC.

The chain employs TRBV10-3 and TRBJ2-1; 10 nucleotides agree with TRBD2. CDR1 is ENHRY and CDR2 is SYGVKD in the germline V gene. V lost 4 bases to trimming and J lost 0 bases; unmatched junction nucleotides: 12. The CDR3 totals 19 residues. The CDR3 nucleotides are TGTGCCATCAGTGGGGCCTTGGGTAAGCGGGAGGGCTCCTACAATGAGCAGTTCTTC. The encoded protein is CAISGALGKREGSYNEQFF.

The genes are TRBV5-1 and TRBJ2-7; D ambiguous. The V end lost 1 base, the J end lost 5 bases, and 13 bases lay between the germline ends. Germline assignment: CDR1 SGHRS and CDR2 YFSETQ. This CDR3 is built from 14 residues. The CDR3 nucleotides are TGCGCCAGCAGCTTGTCTGGGGATAGGAACGAGCAGTACTTC. Translated, it gives CASSLSGDRNEQYF.

CDR3 DNA sequence: TGCGCCAGCAGCTTTGGCCACGGGGATATCGGGGAGCTGTTTTTT. Its protein product is CASSFGHGDIGELFF. The rearrangement uses TRBV5-1 and TRBJ2-2; D might be TRBD2 (5 bases). Germline V gives CDR1 SGHRS, CDR2 YFSETQ. Trimming took 2 bases from V and 7 from J, leaving 15 bases between them. CDR3 size: 15 residues. The complete variable domain, with remaining parts taken from reference TRBV5-1 and TRBJ2-2, reads KAGVTQTPRYLIKTRGQQVTLSCSPISGHRSVSWYQQTPGQGLQFLFEYFSETQRNKGNFPGRFSGRQFSNSRSEMNVSTLELGDSALYLCASSFGHGDIGELFFGEGSRLTVL.

This chain joins TRBV6-5 and TRBJ2-3; the match to TRBD2 covers 8 bases. The CDR3 is 15 amino acids. Germline V CDR1 and CDR2: MNHEY, SVGAGI. V trimming: 0 bases; J trimming: 5 bases; junction bases outside the gene matches: 4. The CDR3 spells CASSYSLGGGDTQYF. The CDR3 DNA sequence: TGTGCCAGCAGTTACTCCCTCGGGGGGGGAGATACGCAGTATTTT.

The chain uses TRBV11-3 and TRBJ1-6; a weak D match, TRBD1 (5 bases). The CDR3 is made up of 17 amino acids. Trimming left V 5 bases short and J 4 bases short, with 18 bases between. Looked up from germline, CDR1 is SGHNT and CDR2 is YENEEA. CDR3 coding DNA: TGTGCCAGCAGCATGCCCGCCGTGAGACAGTATAATTCACCCCTCCACTTT. It encodes CASSMPAVRQYNSPLHF.

The V gene is TRBV7-8, the J gene TRBJ2-5; 7 bases agree with TRBD1. This CDR3 contains 15 residues. Trimming removed 1 base from V and 5 bases from J; junction bases left unmatched: 7. Germline V lookup: CDR1 SGHVS, CDR2 FQNEAQ. The CDR3 spells CASSLEGAIVETQYF. As DNA, the CDR3 is TGTGCCAGCAGCTTAGAGGGGGCAATTGTGGAGACCCAGTACTTC.

The chain is built from TRBV7-2 and TRBJ2-5, with D perhaps matching TRBD1 (6 bases). V was shortened by 6 bases and J by 2 bases, with 16 bases between the two germline ends. The CDR3 has 15 amino acids. CDR1 and CDR2 (germline): SGHTA, FQGNSA. DNA for the CDR3: TGTGCCAGCAGTCGAACAGGGTTGAGGCAAGAGACCCAGTACTTC. Amino acids: CASSRTGLRQETQYF.

The CDR3 reads CASRNRGSSLKQYF. CDR3 nucleotides: TGTGCCAGCAGGAACAGGGGCTCCAGCCTCAAGCAGTACTTC. This chain joins TRBV25-1 and TRBJ2-7, with TRBD1 identical over 7 bases. Losses at the gene ends were 6 bases for V and 8 bases for J; bases not matched to a gene: 13. CDR1 and CDR2 (germline): MGHDK, SYGVNS. CDR3 length equals 14 residues.

The rearrangement joins TRBV5-5 to TRBJ1-6; TRBD1 might be the D (5 bases). The CDR3 extends over 16 amino acids. The V gene's germline CDR1 is SGHKS and CDR2 YYEKEE (reference sequence). The V gene lost 3 bases and the J gene lost 0 bases, with 10 bases spanning the gap. This chain's CDR3 is CASSSQESSYNSPLHF. CDR3 in DNA: TGTGCCAGCAGCTCACAGGAAAGCTCCTATAATTCACCCCTCCACTTT.

Only a few counts were recorded for this clone. The rearrangement links TRBV7-9 to TRBJ2-2; D remains ambiguous. The CDR3 spans 11 residues. The V and J ends lost 5 bases and 6 bases respectively, with 4 bases between them. Germline values: CDR1 SEHNR, CDR2 FQNEAQ (reference sequence). The CDR3 DNA sequence: TGTGCCAGCAGCCCTTCCGGGGAGCTGTTTTTT. This sequence encodes CASSPSGELFF.

As concerns this clone: Other DNA sequences in the same sample also yield this CDR3. The genes are TRBV2 and TRBJ2-2, with a possible D match to TRBD1 (5 bases). The V gene's germline CDR1 is SNHLY and CDR2 FYNNEI. The length of the CDR3 is 14 residues. V shed 5 bases and J shed 2 bases, with 9 bases lying between them. CDR3 DNA: TGTGCCAGCAGTTTGACAGCTAACACCGGGGAGCTGTTTTTT. Translation: CASSLTANTGELFF.

The V call is TRBV5-1, the J call TRBJ2-3, with 8 bases lining up with TRBD1. J lost 1 base, V lost 5 bases, and 3 bases had no gene match. CDR3 length equals 14 residues. Per the germline V gene, CDR1 is SGHRS and CDR2 is YFSETQ. The CDR3 DNA is TGCGCCAGCAGTGGGACAGGACGCACAGATACGCAGTATTTT. It is translated as CASSGTGRTDTQYF.

The chain links TRBV28 to TRBJ1-2; D is possibly TRBD1 (6 bases). V dropped 6 bases and J dropped 5 bases, with 19 bases sitting between them. The CDR3 has 15 amino acids. CDR1 MDHEN and CDR2 SYDVKM come from the germline V gene. CDR3 bases: TGTGCCAGCAGCCTTGGGGGGCCCGGAGTGTATGGCTACACCTTC. It is translated as CASSLGGPGVYGYTF.

The chain carries TRBV5-1 and TRBJ2-3; D uncertain. Germline V gene sequence: CDR1 SGHRS, CDR2 YFSETQ. The CDR3 consists of 15 residues. V lost 4 bases and J 0 bases, leaving 12 bases between the germline ends. For the CDR3, the DNA is TGCGCCAGCAGCCCTCTACTCTCTAGCACAGATACGCAGTATTTT. Its protein is CASSPLLSSTDTQYF.

The genes are TRBV11-3 and TRBJ2-2; TRBD1 matches 10 bases. Losses at the gene ends were 3 bases for V and 7 bases for J; bases not matched to a gene: 5. Germline CDR1 reads SGHNT; CDR2 reads YENEEA. There are 15 residues in the CDR3. CDR3 amino acids: CASSFSGTGVGELFF. CDR3 in DNA: TGTGCCAGCAGCTTTTCCGGGACAGGGGTCGGGGAGCTGTTTTTT.

The rearrangement links TRBV4-2 to TRBJ2-1; a weak D match, TRBD1 (6 bases). Deletions cut 1 base from V and 2 bases from J, with 12 bases between. The CDR3 is 16 residues long. CDR1 and CDR2 (germline): LGHNA, YNFKEQ. CDR3 sequence: CASSQGRDKTYNEQFF. The CDR3 DNA sequence: TGTGCCAGCAGCCAAGGCCGGGACAAAACCTACAATGAGCAGTTCTTC.

In DNA form, the CDR3 reads TGTGCCAGCAGTGATTCCGGGAACAGGGGGCGGGAAAAACTGTTTTTT. Translated: CASSDSGNRGREKLFF. This chain uses TRBV25-1 with TRBJ1-4; TRBD1 matches 9 bases. CDR1 and CDR2 (germline): MGHDK, SYGVNS. The junction had 10 bases not matched to a gene; V was cut back by 3 bases and J by 8 bases. The CDR3 covers 16 residues.